This T cell receptor beta chain was retrieved from a study of T cells in Graves' hyperthyroidism and ophthalmopathy. The study, taken as a whole, reports: Researchers found most expanded thyroid clonotypes above 0.001 in blood as well.

V lost 4 bases and J 1 base, leaving 10 bases between the germline ends. Germline CDR1 is MDHEN and CDR2 is SYDVKM. The length of the CDR3 is 14 residues. About this clonotype: Its target is unknown.

RNA transcripts served as the template for amplifying TCR beta CDR3 regions. Using the HTBI primer set, a first-round RT-PCR was run on the TCR CDR3. TCRdb reanalysed the multiplex PCR reads using MiXCR and keeps one entry per CDR3 protein. Of 450,000 to 500,000 distinct CDR3 sequences in the sample, around a fifth were seen once. The rearrangement uses TRBV28 and TRBJ1-1; no definite D call. The sequence came from a woman in her 70s with Graves' ophthalmopathy. Sequences were obtained from blood. The CDR3 is CASSSQAWNTEAFF. In nucleotides, the CDR3 is TGTGCCAGCAGTTCCCAGGCATGGAACACTGAAGCTTTCTTT. Together with reference TRBV28 and TRBJ1-1, the CDR3 gives the full variable domain: DVKVTQSSRYLVKRTGEKVFLECVQDMDHENMFWYRQDPGLGLRLIYFSYDVKMKEKGDIPEGYSVSREKKERFSLILESASTNQTSMYLCASSSQAWNTEAFFGQGTRLTVV.